Presented here are 32 T cell receptor beta chains from one specimen sequenced in a study of cytomegalovirus exposure and HLA in healthy donors. Both 60 Vbeta primers and 13 Jbeta primers went into the PCR. Sequenced by immunoSEQ multiplex PCR; TCRdb stores in-frame clones only, minus some. The sample has over 100,000 clones, around four fifths seen once; the top ten hold 1.5% to 1.9%. The sample taken for sequencing was PBMCs. These receptor sequences come from a man in his forties in good health and CMV-seronegative.

The genes are TRBV18 and TRBJ2-1; TRBD2 agrees at 9 bases. The CDR3 totals 17 residues. The V gene's germline CDR1 is KGHSH and CDR2 LQKENI. V lost 2 bases, J lost 5 bases, and 10 bases stayed unmatched. The CDR3 spells CASSPFEGTSRNNEQFF. The CDR3 DNA sequence: TGTGCCAGCTCACCATTTGAGGGGACTAGCAGAAACAATGAGCAGTTCTTC. The entire variable domain, with the rest obtained from reference TRBV18 and TRBJ2-1, is as follows: NAGVMQNPRHLVRRRGQEARLRCSPMKGHSHVYWYRQLPEEGLKFMVYLQKENIIDESGMPKERFSAEFPKEGPSILRIQQVVRGDSAAYFCASSPFEGTSRNNEQFFGPGTRLTVL.

J is TRBJ1-2 and V is TRBV7-9; D possibly corresponds to TRBD1 (6 bases). V was trimmed by 2 bases and J by 8 bases, leaving 24 bases between them. CDR1 is SEHNR and CDR2 is FQNEAQ in the germline V gene (reference sequence). This CDR3 contains 17 residues. Here the CDR3 reads CASSLLFGDAGAYGYTF. The CDR3 DNA follows: TGTGCCAGCAGCTTATTGTTCGGAGATGCGGGGGCTTACGGCTACACCTTC.

The chain employs TRBV19 and TRBJ2-7; TRBD2 matches 10 bases. Germline trimming cut 6 bases from V and 3 bases from J; bases unmatched to any gene: 5. CDR3 length: 14 residues. CDR1 and CDR2 from the germline V gene are LNHDA and SQIVND (reference sequence). The CDR3 loop is CASSGTSADYEQYF. CDR3 nucleotides: TGTGCCAGTAGCGGGACTAGCGCGGACTACGAGCAGTACTTC.

V is TRBV25-1 and J is TRBJ2-7; D not resolved. CDR1 is MGHDK and CDR2 is SYGVNS in the germline V gene. The CDR3 covers 13 residues. Deletions cut 4 bases from V and 3 bases from J, with 10 bases between. CDR3 bases: TGTGCCAGCAGTGGCCGACACAACTACGAGCAGTACTTC. Translated: CASSGRHNYEQYF.

This clone was found a few times. This chain links TRBV7-2 with TRBJ1-5; D uncertain. Germline CDR1 and CDR2: SGHTA and FQGNSA. Trimming pared 4 bases from V and 0 bases from J, leaving 7 bases between. The CDR3 has 14 amino acids. This chain's CDR3 is CASSSVLSNQPQHF. The CDR3 region has the DNA TGTGCCAGCAGCTCGGTCCTTAGCAATCAGCCCCAGCATTTT.

The J gene is TRBJ1-3, the V gene TRBV7-2, with TRBD1 matching over 8 bases. With V trimmed by 5 bases and J by 0 bases, 6 bases remained unmatched. The germline CDR1 and CDR2 sequences are SGHTA and FQGNSA. The CDR3 is 16 amino acids. Written as DNA, the CDR3 is TGTGCCAGCAGCCAACAGGGGGTCGGCTCTGGAAACACCATATATTTT. Its protein product is CASSQQGVGSGNTIYF.

The chain joins TRBV4-1 to TRBJ1-6; 9 nucleotides agree with TRBD1. The CDR3 length is 15 residues. The germline V gene has CDR1 MGHRA and CDR2 YSYEKL. Trimming cost V 3 bases and J 12 bases; bases outside gene matches: 9. CDR3 in amino acids: CASSQTGTGSRPLHF. The CDR3 nucleotides read TGCGCCAGCAGCCAGACCGGGACAGGGAGTCGACCCCTCCACTTT.

The chain couples TRBV5-5 to TRBJ2-3; D not resolved. The germline gives CDR1 SGHKS, CDR2 YYEKEE (reference sequence). The CDR3 is made up of 14 amino acids. The V and J ends lost 0 bases and 0 bases respectively, with 5 bases between them. The CDR3 DNA reads as TGTGCCAGCAGCTTGGTATCTAGCACAGATACGCAGTATTTT. It encodes CASSLVSSTDTQYF.

This chain joins TRBV19 and TRBJ2-7; 9 bases fit TRBD1. CDR1 LNHDA and CDR2 SQIVND come from the germline V gene (reference sequence). J lost 4 bases, V lost 8 bases, and 6 bases had no gene match. The CDR3 covers 13 residues. CDR3 nucleotides: TGTGCCAGTGCGGGACAGGGTTATTACGAGCAGTACTTC. Translating it yields CASAGQGYYEQYF.

The J gene is TRBJ2-3, the V gene TRBV5-6, with D possibly being TRBD1 (6 bases). CDR1 and CDR2 from the germline V gene are SGHDT and YYEEEE. The V end lost 4 bases, the J end lost 8 bases, and 17 bases lay between the germline ends. The CDR3 is 14 residues long. CDR3 residues: CASSAQGTASTQYF. In DNA, the CDR3 is TGTGCCAGCAGCGCCCAGGGGACGGCCAGTACGCAGTATTTT.

The gene calls are TRBV7-6 and TRBJ1-1; D uncertain. Germline V gives CDR1 SGHVS, CDR2 FNYEAQ. The CDR3 totals 14 residues. V lost 4 bases, J lost 6 bases, and 15 bases lay in between. CDR3 sequence reads: CASSSTSGWAEAFF. CDR3 in DNA: TGTGCCAGCAGCTCTACCAGCGGTTGGGCTGAAGCTTTCTTT.

The CDR3 bases are TGTGCCAGCAGTTTACTGGCAGCTGAAGCTTTCTTT. Protein product: CASSLLAAEAFF. The chain carries TRBV28 and TRBJ1-1; D is undetermined. V was pared by 2 bases and J by 6 bases, with 7 bases between. CDR1 is MDHEN and CDR2 is SYDVKM in the germline V gene. The CDR3 covers 12 residues. Full variable domain (outside the CDR3, taken from reference TRBV28 and TRBJ1-1): DVKVTQSSRYLVKRTGEKVFLECVQDMDHENMFWYRQDPGLGLRLIYFSYDVKMKEKGDIPEGYSVSREKKERFSLILESASTNQTSMYLCASSLLAAEAFFGQGTRLTVV.

The chain couples TRBV9 to TRBJ2-2; 7 bases line up with TRBD2. V lost 3 bases to trimming and J lost 4 bases; unmatched junction nucleotides: 6. This CDR3 comprises 15 residues. CDR1 is SGDLS, CDR2 YYNGEE, per germline. For the CDR3, the DNA is TGTGCCAGCAGCGCCGGGGACTACTTCACCGGGGAGCTGTTTTTT. Amino acid sequence: CASSAGDYFTGELFF.

The rearrangement joins TRBV30 to TRBJ1-2; TRBD1 might be the D (5 bases). CDR1 is GTSNPN and CDR2 is SVGIG in the germline V gene (reference sequence). V lost 4 bases, J lost 2 bases, and 11 bases lay in between. This CDR3 contains 13 residues. The chain's CDR3 is CAWNSGGNYGYTF. The CDR3 region has the DNA TGTGCCTGGAACTCGGGGGGAAACTATGGCTACACCTTC. Drawing the rest from reference TRBV30 and TRBJ1-2, the complete variable domain is SQTIHQWPATLVQPVGSPLSLECTVEGTSNPNLYWYRQAAGRGLQLLFYSVGIGQISSEVPQNLSASRPQDRQFILSSKKLLLSDSGFYLCAWNSGGNYGYTFGSGTRLTVV.

This chain links TRBV19 with TRBJ1-6; no reliable D call. The CDR3 consists of 14 residues. CDR1 and CDR2 (germline): LNHDA, SQIVND (reference sequence). The V and J ends lost 10 bases and 7 bases respectively, with 17 bases between them. The CDR3 is CATEGRTGNSPLHF. Written as DNA, the CDR3 is TGTGCCACCGAGGGCAGGACGGGGAATTCACCCCTCCACTTT.

The chain uses TRBV7-9 and TRBJ2-7; TRBD2 matches 10 bases. Losses at the gene ends were 2 bases for V and 2 bases for J; bases not matched to a gene: 0. The CDR3 is 14 residues long. CDR1 is SEHNR, CDR2 FQNEAQ, per germline (reference sequence). The CDR3 coding sequence is TGTGCCAGCAGCTTAACTAGCGGGGCCTACGAGCAGTACTTC. Protein product: CASSLTSGAYEQYF. Full variable domain (missing parts from reference TRBV7-9 and TRBJ2-7): DTGVSQNPRHKITKRGQNVTFRCDPISEHNRLYWYRQTLGQGPEFLTYFQNEAQLEKSRLLSDRFSAERPKGSFSTLEIQRTEQGDSAMYLCASSLTSGAYEQYFGPGTRLTVT.

In nucleotides, the CDR3 is TGTGCCAGCAGTTCCTCGGGGTACTATGGCTACACCTTC. Protein product: CASSSSGYYGYTF. V usage is TRBV27 and J usage is TRBJ1-2; the D is unclear. With 4 bases removed from V and 3 bases from J, the gap between germline ends came to 9 bases. Germline CDR1 MNHEY, CDR2 SMNVEV (reference sequence). The CDR3 totals 13 residues.

The J gene is TRBJ2-1, the V gene TRBV9, with D possibly being TRBD2 (6 bases). Trimming removed 2 bases from V and 5 bases from J, with 20 bases in between. Germline CDR1 and CDR2: SGDLS and YYNGEE. The CDR3 totals 17 residues. The CDR3 protein is CASSVNHRLEQDNEQFF. For the CDR3, the DNA is TGTGCCAGCAGCGTGAACCATCGACTAGAACAAGACAATGAGCAGTTCTTC.

The chain's CDR3 is CASSQVGTGAFEQYF. The CDR3 DNA sequence: TGCGCCAGCAGCCAAGTGGGGACAGGGGCTTTCGAGCAGTACTTC. The rearrangement joins TRBV4-3 to TRBJ2-7; 10 bases match TRBD1. V was clipped by 1 base and J by 6 bases; unmatched bases: 6. Germline assignment: CDR1 LGHNA and CDR2 YSLEER. This CDR3 has 15 residues.

V gene TRBV7-3 combines with J gene TRBJ1-4; D possibly corresponds to TRBD1 (5 bases). The ends were cut back, 4 bases at V and 8 bases at J, with 17 bases in the middle. This CDR3 has 15 amino acids. CDR1 is SGHTA, CDR2 FQGTGA, per germline. CDR3 nucleotides: TGTGCCAGCAGCTCTAGCGACAGCCCAGGGGAAAAACTGTTTTTT. Its translation is CASSSSDSPGEKLFF.

The chain is built from TRBV5-1 and TRBJ2-7, with 12 bases identical to TRBD2. The CDR3 is 16 residues long. J gave up 7 bases and V 0 bases, and 8 bases lay outside the gene matches. CDR1 and CDR2 from the germline V gene are SGHRS and YFSETQ. This chain's CDR3 is CASSLEGASGGEEQYF. CDR3 in DNA: TGCGCCAGCAGCTTGGAAGGAGCTAGCGGGGGGGAAGAGCAGTACTTC. Looking up the rest from reference TRBV5-1 and TRBJ2-7 gives the full variable domain: KAGVTQTPRYLIKTRGQQVTLSCSPISGHRSVSWYQQTPGQGLQFLFEYFSETQRNKGNFPGRFSGRQFSNSRSEMNVSTLELGDSALYLCASSLEGASGGEEQYFGPGTRLTVT.

The chain uses TRBV4-1 and TRBJ2-1, with 11 bases identical to TRBD2. With V trimmed by 0 bases and J by 8 bases, 9 bases remained unmatched. The CDR3 sequence is 17 residues long. Germline assignment: CDR1 MGHRA and CDR2 YSYEKL. CDR3 protein: CASSQEGVAGGPHEQFF. Here the CDR3 DNA reads TGCGCCAGCAGCCAAGAAGGGGTAGCGGGAGGGCCGCATGAGCAGTTCTTC.

The chain uses TRBV6-6 and TRBJ2-5; the D gene is possibly TRBD1 (6 bases). Germline V CDR1 and CDR2: MNHNY, SVGAGI (reference sequence). With 6 bases removed from V and 5 bases from J, the gap between germline ends came to 16 bases. The CDR3 is made up of 14 amino acids. This chain's CDR3 is CASRVDRDQETQYF. DNA for the CDR3: TGTGCCAGCAGGGTGGACAGAGATCAGGAGACCCAGTACTTC.

The chain is built from TRBV7-2 and TRBJ2-1, with TRBD2 as a possible D gene (7 bases). V was shortened by 5 bases and J by 10 bases, with 15 bases between the two germline ends. The germline V gene encodes CDR1 SGHTA and CDR2 FQGNSA. The length of the CDR3 is 13 residues. CDR3 protein: CASSQGRVQEQFF. The CDR3 bases are TGTGCCAGCAGCCAGGGGAGGGTCCAGGAGCAGTTCTTC.

The chain employs TRBV29-1 and TRBJ2-1, with TRBD2 identical over 11 bases. The germline V gene encodes CDR1 SQVTM and CDR2 ANQGSEA. The V and J ends lost 2 bases and 9 bases, in that order; junction bases with no gene match: 9. The CDR3 covers 15 residues. DNA of the CDR3: TGCAGCGTTGAAAGCCGGACTAGCGGGTATAGTGAGCAGTTCTTC. The encoded protein is CSVESRTSGYSEQFF.

V usage is TRBV18 and J usage is TRBJ2-1, with 9 nucleotides matching TRBD1. There are 15 residues in the CDR3. J was trimmed by 4 bases and V by 3 bases; bases with no gene match: 4. CDR1 is KGHSH, CDR2 LQKENI, per germline. The CDR3 nucleotides read TGTGCCAGCTCACCGCGACAGGGGGGATACAATGAGCAGTTCTTC. Protein sequence: CASSPRQGGYNEQFF.

The chain links TRBV29-1 to TRBJ2-1; D is perhaps TRBD2 (6 bases). The CDR3 contains 15 residues. V lost 6 bases, J lost 2 bases, and 17 bases lay in between. The germline CDR1 and CDR2 sequences are SQVTM and ANQGSEA. The CDR3 is CSVGDFRPTYNEQFF. The CDR3, as DNA: TGCAGCGTGGGGGACTTTCGACCCACCTACAATGAGCAGTTCTTC.

The J gene is TRBJ1-4, the V gene TRBV15; D unclear. The CDR3 is 15 residues long. Germline V gene lookup returns CDR1 LNHNV and CDR2 YYDKDF (reference sequence). Between the trimmed V and J ends, which lost 5 bases and 3 bases, there was a span of 13 bases. CDR3 protein: CATSLAVDPNEKLFF. CDR3 coding DNA: TGTGCCACCAGCCTAGCGGTCGATCCTAATGAAAAACTGTTTTTT.

Concerning this clone: The sample has other DNA sequences that encode this CDR3 too. The rearrangement joins TRBV6-6 to TRBJ1-4; 10 bases agree with TRBD1. The CDR3 loop spans 14 amino acids. The ends lost 6 bases at V and 3 bases at J; junction bases unmatched: 1. Germline assignment: CDR1 MNHNY and CDR2 SVGAGI (reference sequence). The CDR3 loop reads CASRGQGSNEKLFF. CDR3 nucleotides: TGTGCCAGCAGGGGACAGGGGTCTAATGAAAAACTGTTTTTT.

J is TRBJ2-1 and V is TRBV7-8; 7 bases line up with TRBD2. The CDR3 contains 15 residues. Germline V lookup: CDR1 SGHVS, CDR2 FQNEAQ. Trimming cost V 0 bases and J 5 bases; bases outside gene matches: 4. CDR3 sequence reads: CASSLAGRGNNEQFF. CDR3 in DNA: TGTGCCAGCAGCTTAGCGGGGAGGGGTAACAATGAGCAGTTCTTC.

V and J are TRBV21-1 and TRBJ1-2; TRBD1, as called in the table, went unchecked against the DNA. TRBV21-1 is designated a pseudogene. The length of the CDR3 is 14 residues. The CDR3 reads CASSKVVQNYGYTF. CDR3 sequence (DNA): TGTGCCAGCAGCAAAGTTGTCCAAAACTATGGCTACACCTTC.

The rearrangement joins TRBV4-3 to TRBJ2-1, with 10 bases identical to TRBD2. CDR1 and CDR2 from the germline V gene are LGHNA and YSLEER. CDR3 length: 17 residues. V gave up 1 base and J gave up 8 bases; unmatched junction bases: 11. CDR3 in DNA: TGCGCCAGCAGCCAAGCCGTGGCTAGCGGGAGTAGTGATGAGCAGTTCTTC. Residues: CASSQAVASGSSDEQFF.